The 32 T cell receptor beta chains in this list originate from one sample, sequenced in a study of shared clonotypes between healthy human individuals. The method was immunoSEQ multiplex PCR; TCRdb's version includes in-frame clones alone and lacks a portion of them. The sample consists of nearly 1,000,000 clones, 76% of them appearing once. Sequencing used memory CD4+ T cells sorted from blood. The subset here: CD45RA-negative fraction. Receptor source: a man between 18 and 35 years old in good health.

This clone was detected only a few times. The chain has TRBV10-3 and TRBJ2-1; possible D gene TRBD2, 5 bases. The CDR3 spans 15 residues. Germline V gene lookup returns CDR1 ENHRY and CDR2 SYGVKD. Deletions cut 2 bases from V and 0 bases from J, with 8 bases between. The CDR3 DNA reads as TGTGCCATCAGTGAGGAGGGATTCTCCTACAATGAGCAGTTCTTC. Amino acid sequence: CAISEEGFSYNEQFF.

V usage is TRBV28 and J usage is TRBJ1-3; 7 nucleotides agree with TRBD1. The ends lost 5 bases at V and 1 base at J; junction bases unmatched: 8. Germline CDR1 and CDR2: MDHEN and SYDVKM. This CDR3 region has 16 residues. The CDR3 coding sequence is TGTGCCAGCAGTCCCCCGGGACAGAAATCTGGAAACACCATATATTTT. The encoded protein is CASSPPGQKSGNTIYF.

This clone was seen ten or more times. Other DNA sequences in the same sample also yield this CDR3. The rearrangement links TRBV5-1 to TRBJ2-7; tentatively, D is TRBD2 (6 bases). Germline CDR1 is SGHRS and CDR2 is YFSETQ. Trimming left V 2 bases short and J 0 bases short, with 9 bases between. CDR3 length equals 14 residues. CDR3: CASSFSGGSYEQYF. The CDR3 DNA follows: TGCGCCAGCAGCTTTAGCGGAGGCTCCTACGAGCAGTACTTC.

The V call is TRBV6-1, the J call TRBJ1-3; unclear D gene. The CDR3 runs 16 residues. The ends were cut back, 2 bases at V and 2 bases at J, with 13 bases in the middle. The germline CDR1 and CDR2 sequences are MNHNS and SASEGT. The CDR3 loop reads CASSESPGSTGNTIYF. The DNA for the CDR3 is TGTGCCAGCAGTGAATCTCCGGGGTCGACTGGAAACACCATATATTTT.

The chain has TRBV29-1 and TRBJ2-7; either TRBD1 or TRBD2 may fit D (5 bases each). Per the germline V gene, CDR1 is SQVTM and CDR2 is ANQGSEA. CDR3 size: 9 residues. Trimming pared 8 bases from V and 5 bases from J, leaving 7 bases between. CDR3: CSRGDEQYF. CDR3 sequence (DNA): TGCAGCAGGGGAGACGAGCAGTACTTC.

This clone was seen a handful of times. The CDR3 DNA sequence: TGCGCCAGCAGCTTGGACAGCAATGGCTACACCTTC. It yields the protein CASSLDSNGYTF. The rearrangement joins TRBV5-1 to TRBJ1-2; no reliable D call. The V and J ends lost 0 bases and 6 bases respectively, with 6 bases between them. From germline, CDR1 is SGHRS and CDR2 YFSETQ. The CDR3 has 12 amino acids.

CDR3 DNA: TGCGCCAGCAGCCCGCCAAGCCCGAACACTGAAGCTTTCTTT. Translated: CASSPPSPNTEAFF. The chain joins TRBV5-1 to TRBJ1-1; D remains ambiguous. Trimming cost V 4 bases and J 1 base, with 11 bases left between them. Germline V gene lookup returns CDR1 SGHRS and CDR2 YFSETQ. This CDR3 comprises 14 residues.

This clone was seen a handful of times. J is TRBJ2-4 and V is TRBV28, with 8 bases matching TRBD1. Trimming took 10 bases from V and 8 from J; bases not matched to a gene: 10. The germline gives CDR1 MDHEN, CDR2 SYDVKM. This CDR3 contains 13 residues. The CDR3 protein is CATLGTGGDIQYF. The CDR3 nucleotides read TGTGCCACTCTGGGGACAGGAGGGGACATTCAGTACTTC.

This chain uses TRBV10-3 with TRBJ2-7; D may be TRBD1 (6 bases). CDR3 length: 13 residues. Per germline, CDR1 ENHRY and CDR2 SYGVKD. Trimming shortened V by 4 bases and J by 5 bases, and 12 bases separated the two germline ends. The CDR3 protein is CAISGQQGHEQYF. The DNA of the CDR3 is TGTGCCATCAGTGGGCAACAGGGCCACGAGCAGTACTTC.

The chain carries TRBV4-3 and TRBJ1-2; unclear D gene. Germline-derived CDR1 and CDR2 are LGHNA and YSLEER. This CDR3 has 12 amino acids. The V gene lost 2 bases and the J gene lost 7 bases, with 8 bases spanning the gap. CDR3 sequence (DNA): TGCGCCAGCAGCCAACAGGAGGGTGGCTACACCTTC. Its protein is CASSQQEGGYTF.

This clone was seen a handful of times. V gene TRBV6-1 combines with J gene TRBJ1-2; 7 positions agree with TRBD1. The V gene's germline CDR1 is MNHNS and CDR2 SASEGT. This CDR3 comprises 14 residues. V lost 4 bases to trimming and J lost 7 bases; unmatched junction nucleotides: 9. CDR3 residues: CASSANSGQIGYTF. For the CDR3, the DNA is TGTGCCAGCAGTGCCAACTCGGGACAGATTGGCTACACCTTC.

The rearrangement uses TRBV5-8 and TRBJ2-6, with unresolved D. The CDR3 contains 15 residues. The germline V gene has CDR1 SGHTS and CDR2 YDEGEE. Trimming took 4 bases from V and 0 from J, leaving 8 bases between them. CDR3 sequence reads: CASSQLFSGANVLTF. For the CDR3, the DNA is TGTGCCAGCAGCCAGCTTTTCTCTGGGGCCAACGTCCTGACTTTC.

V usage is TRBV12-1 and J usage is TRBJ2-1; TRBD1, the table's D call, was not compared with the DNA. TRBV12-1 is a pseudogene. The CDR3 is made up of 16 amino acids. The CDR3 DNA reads TGTGCCAGCCGTGGGCAGGGTGGATTAGCCTACAATGAGCAGTTCTTC. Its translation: CASRGQGGLAYNEQFF.

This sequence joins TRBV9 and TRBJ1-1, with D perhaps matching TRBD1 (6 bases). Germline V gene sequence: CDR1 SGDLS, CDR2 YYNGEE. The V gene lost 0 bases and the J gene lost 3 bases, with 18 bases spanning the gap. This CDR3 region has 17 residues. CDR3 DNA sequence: TGTGCCAGCAGCGTAGGTCCGGGGGGCTTAAGGGACACTGAAGCTTTCTTT. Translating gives CASSVGPGGLRDTEAFF.

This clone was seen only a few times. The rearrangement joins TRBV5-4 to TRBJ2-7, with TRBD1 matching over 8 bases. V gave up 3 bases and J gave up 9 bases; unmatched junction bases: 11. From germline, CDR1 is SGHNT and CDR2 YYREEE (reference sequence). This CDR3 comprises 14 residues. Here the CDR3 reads CASSWTGRDDAQYF. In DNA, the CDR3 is TGTGCCAGCAGCTGGACAGGGCGGGATGATGCGCAGTACTTC.

This chain's CDR3 is CASSLVPQGSNQPQHF. In DNA form, the CDR3 reads TGTGCCAGCAGCTTAGTACCCCAGGGTAGCAATCAGCCCCAGCATTTT. J is TRBJ1-5 and V is TRBV7-8; D is perhaps TRBD1 (5 bases). This CDR3 is built from 16 residues. Germline CDR1 is SGHVS and CDR2 is FQNEAQ. The ends were cut back, 1 base at V and 0 bases at J, with 10 bases in the middle.

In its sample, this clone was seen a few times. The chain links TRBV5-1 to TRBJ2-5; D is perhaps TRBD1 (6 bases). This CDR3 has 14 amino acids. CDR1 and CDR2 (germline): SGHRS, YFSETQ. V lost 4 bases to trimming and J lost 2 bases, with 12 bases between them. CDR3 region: CASSPGDKQETQYF. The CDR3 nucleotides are TGCGCCAGCAGCCCTGGGGACAAACAAGAGACCCAGTACTTC. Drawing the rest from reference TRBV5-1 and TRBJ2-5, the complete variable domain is KAGVTQTPRYLIKTRGQQVTLSCSPISGHRSVSWYQQTPGQGLQFLFEYFSETQRNKGNFPGRFSGRQFSNSRSEMNVSTLELGDSALYLCASSPGDKQETQYFGPGTRLLVL.

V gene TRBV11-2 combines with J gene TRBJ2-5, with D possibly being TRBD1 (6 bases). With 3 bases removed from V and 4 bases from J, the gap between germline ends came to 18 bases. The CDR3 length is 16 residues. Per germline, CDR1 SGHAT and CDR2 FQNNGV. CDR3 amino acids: CASSLSTGLSTETQYF. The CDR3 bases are TGTGCCAGCAGCTTGAGCACAGGGCTATCCACAGAGACCCAGTACTTC. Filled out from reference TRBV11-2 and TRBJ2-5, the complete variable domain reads EAGVAQSPRYKIIEKRQSVAFWCNPISGHATLYWYQQILGQGPKLLIQFQNNGVVDDSQLPKDRFSAERLKGVDSTLKIQPAKLEDSAVYLCASSLSTGLSTETQYFGPGTRLLVL.

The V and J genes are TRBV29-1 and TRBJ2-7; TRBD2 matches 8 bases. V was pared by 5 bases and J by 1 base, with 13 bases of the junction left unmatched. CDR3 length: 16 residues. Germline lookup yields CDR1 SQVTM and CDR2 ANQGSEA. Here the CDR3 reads CSVYTRGTSDSYEQYF. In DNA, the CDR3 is TGCAGCGTTTACACTCGGGGGACTAGTGATTCCTACGAGCAGTACTTC.

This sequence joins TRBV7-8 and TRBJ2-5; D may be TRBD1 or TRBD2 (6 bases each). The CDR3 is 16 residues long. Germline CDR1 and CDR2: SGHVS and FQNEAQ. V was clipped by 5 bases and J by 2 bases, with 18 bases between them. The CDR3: CASSLGGTGIQETQYF. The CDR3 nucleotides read TGTGCCAGCAGCCTGGGGGGCACAGGGATTCAAGAGACCCAGTACTTC.

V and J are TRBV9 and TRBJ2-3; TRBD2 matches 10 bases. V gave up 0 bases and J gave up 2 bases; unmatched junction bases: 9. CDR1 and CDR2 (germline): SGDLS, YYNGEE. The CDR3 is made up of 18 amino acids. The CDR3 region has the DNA TGTGCCAGCAGCGTAGAGAGTCTAGCGGGGGCTTACACAGATACGCAGTATTTT. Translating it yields CASSVESLAGAYTDTQYF.

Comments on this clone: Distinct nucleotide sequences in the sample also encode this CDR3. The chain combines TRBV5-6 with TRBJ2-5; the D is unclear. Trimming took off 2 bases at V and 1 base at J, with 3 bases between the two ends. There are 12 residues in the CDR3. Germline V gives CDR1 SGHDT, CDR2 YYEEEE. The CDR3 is CASSLSQETQYF. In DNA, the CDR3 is TGTGCCAGCAGCTTATCCCAAGAGACCCAGTACTTC.

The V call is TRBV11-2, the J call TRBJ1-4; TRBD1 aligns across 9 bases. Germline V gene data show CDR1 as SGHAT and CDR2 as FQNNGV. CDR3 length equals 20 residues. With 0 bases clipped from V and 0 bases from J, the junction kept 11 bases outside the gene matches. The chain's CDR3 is CASSLDWGQGPHTTNEKLFF. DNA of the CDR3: TGTGCCAGCAGCTTAGATTGGGGACAGGGTCCCCATACAACTAATGAAAAACTGTTTTTT.

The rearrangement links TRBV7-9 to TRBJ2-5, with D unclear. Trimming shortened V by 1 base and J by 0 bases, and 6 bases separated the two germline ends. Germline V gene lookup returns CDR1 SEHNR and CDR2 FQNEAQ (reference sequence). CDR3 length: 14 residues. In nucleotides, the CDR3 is TGTGCCAGCAGCTTAGTACGCTACCAAGAGACCCAGTACTTC. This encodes CASSLVRYQETQYF.

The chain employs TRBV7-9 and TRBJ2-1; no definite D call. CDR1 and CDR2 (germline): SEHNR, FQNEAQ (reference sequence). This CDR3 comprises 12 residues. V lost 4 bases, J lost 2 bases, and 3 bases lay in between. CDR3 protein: CASSWTYNEQFF. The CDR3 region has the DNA TGTGCCAGCAGCTGGACCTACAATGAGCAGTTCTTC.

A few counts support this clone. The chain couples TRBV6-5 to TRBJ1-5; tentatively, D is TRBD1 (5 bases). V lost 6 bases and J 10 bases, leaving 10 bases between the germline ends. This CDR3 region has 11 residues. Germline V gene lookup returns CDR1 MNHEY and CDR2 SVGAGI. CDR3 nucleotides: TGTGCCAGCAGCTCGGGGGGACCCCAGCATTTT. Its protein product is CASSSGGPQHF.

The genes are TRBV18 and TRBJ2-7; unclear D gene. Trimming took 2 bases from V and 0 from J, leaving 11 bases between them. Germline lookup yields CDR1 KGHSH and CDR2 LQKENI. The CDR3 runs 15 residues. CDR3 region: CASSPKGAGSYEQYF. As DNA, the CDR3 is TGTGCCAGCTCACCAAAAGGAGCTGGCTCCTACGAGCAGTACTTC.

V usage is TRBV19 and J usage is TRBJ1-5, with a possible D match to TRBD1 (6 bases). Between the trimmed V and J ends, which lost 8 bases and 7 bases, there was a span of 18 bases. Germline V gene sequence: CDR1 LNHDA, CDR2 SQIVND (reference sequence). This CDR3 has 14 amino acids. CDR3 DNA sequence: TGTGCCAGTGGTCCGGCGGGGGCCCGGCAGCCCCAGCATTTT. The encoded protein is CASGPAGARQPQHF.

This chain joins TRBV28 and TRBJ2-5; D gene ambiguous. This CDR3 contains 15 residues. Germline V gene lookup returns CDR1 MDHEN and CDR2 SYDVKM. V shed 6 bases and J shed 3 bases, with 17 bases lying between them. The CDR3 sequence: CASSRSRGPKETQYF. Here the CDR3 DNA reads TGTGCCAGCAGCCGGTCGAGAGGTCCTAAAGAGACCCAGTACTTC.

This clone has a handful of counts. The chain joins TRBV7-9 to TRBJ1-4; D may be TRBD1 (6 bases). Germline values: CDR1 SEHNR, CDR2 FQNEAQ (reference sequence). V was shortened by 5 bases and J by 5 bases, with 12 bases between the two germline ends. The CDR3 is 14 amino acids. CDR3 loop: CASSREQGNEKLFF. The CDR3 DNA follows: TGTGCCAGCAGCCGGGAACAGGGCAATGAAAAACTGTTTTTT. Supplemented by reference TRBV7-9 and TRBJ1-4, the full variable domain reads DTGVSQNPRHKITKRGQNVTFRCDPISEHNRLYWYRQTLGQGPEFLTYFQNEAQLEKSRLLSDRFSAERPKGSFSTLEIQRTEQGDSAMYLCASSREQGNEKLFFGSGTQLSVL.

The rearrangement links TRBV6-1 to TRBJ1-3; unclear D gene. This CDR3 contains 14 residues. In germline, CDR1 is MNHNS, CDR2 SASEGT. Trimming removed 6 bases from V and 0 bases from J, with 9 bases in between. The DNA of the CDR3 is TGTGCCAGCAGGACACAGAGCTCTGGAAACACCATATATTTT. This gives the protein CASRTQSSGNTIYF.

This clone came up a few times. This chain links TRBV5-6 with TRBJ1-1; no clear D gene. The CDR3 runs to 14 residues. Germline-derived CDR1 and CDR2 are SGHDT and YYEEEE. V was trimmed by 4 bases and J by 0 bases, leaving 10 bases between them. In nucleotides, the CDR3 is TGTGCCAGCAGCCTAGGGATGGTGAACACTGAAGCTTTCTTT. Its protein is CASSLGMVNTEAFF.